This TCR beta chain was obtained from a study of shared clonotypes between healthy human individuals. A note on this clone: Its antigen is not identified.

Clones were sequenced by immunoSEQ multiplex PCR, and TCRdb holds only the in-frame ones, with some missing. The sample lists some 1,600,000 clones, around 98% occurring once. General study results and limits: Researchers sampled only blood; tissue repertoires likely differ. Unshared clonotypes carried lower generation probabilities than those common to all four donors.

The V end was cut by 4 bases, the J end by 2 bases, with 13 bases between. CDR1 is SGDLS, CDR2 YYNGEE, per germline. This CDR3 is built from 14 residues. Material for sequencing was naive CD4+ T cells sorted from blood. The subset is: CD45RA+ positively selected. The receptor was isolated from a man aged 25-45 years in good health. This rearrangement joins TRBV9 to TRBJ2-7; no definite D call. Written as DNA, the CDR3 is TGTGCCAGCAGCCCTGTCGCGACTGCCTACGAGCAGTACTTC. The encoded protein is CASSPVATAYEQYF.